The clone carrying this T cell receptor beta chain was seen repeatedly, ten times or more. The antigen remains unidentified. These data come from a study of spatial heterogeneity in lung cancer. The overall study: Alpha-chain sequences were consistently detected in smaller numbers than beta-chain sequences. Bulk RNA-seq from matched material yielded a T cell module score that correlated strongly with TCR transcript counts in tumor regions.

The V end was cut by 2 bases, the J end by 0 bases, with 12 bases between. Germline V gene sequence: CDR1 SGHVS, CDR2 FQNEAQ. This CDR3 comprises 16 residues. TCR cDNA molecules were tagged individually, and each one carried a unique molecular identifier. Each CDR3 protein is one row after TCRdb ran MiXCR on the 5' RACE reads. This sample has some 100,000 distinct CDR3 sequences, with approximately 4.7% found just once. Findings and caveats of the study: For expanded intratumoral alpha and beta TCRs, counts tracked tumor mutation counts.

Time point: sample taken at primary tumor resection. Whole RNA, isolated from tumor, nontumor lung or frozen PBMC, was sequenced without prior sorting. This TCR was recovered from a male donor with early-stage non-small cell lung cancer. Sequencing used lung tumor tissue, obtained at surgery. The chain is built from TRBV7-8 and TRBJ2-3, with D possibly matching TRBD2 (6 bases). CDR3 bases: TGTGCCAGCAGCTTATTTGCGGGGCCTAGCACAGATACGCAGTATTTT. Residues: CASSLFAGPSTDTQYF. Full variable domain (outside the CDR3, taken from reference TRBV7-8 and TRBJ2-3): GAGVSQSPRYKVAKRGQDVALRCDPISGHVSLFWYQQALGQGPEFLTYFQNEAQLDKSGLPSDRFFAERPEGSVSTLKIQRTQQEDSAVYLCASSLFAGPSTDTQYFGPGTRLTVL.